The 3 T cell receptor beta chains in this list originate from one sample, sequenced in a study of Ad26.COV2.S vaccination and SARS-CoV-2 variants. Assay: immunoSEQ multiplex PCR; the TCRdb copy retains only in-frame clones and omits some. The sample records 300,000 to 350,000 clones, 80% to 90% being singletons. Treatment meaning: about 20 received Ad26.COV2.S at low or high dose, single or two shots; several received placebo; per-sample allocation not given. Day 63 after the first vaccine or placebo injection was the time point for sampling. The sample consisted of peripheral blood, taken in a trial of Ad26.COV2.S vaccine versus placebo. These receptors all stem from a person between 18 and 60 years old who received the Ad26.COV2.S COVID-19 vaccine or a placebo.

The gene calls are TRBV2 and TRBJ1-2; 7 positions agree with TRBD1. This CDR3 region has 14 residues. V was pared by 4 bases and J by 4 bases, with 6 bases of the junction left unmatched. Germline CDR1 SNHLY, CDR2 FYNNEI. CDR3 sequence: CASSASGTVYGYTF. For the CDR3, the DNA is TGTGCCAGCAGTGCTTCCGGGACAGTCTATGGCTACACCTTC. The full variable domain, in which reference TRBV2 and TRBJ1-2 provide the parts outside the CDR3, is EPEVTQTPSHQVTQMGQEVILRCVPISNHLYFYWYRQILGQKVEFLVSFYNNEISEKSEIFDDQFSVERPDGSNFTLKIRSTKLEDSAMYFCASSASGTVYGYTFGSGTRLTVV.

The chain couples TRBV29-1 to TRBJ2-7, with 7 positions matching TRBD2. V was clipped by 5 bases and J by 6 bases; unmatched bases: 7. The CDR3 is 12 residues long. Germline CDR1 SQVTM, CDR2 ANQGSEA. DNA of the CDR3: TGCAGCGTTCGCCCTAGCGGCCTCGAGCAGTACTTC. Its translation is CSVRPSGLEQYF.

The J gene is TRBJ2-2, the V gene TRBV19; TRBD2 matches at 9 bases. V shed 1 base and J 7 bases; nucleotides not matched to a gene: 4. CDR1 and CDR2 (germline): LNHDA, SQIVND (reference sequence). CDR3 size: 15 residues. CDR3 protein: CASSIGAGGVGELFF. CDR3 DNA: TGTGCCAGTAGTATAGGAGCGGGAGGTGTCGGGGAGCTGTTTTTT.